This T cell receptor (beta chain) was sequenced during a study of radiotherapy plus CTLA-4 blockade in lung cancer (dated by TCRdb to 2016 to 2018). Regarding the complete study: Objective responses occurred in roughly a sixth of enrolled patients, and over 30% achieved disease control.

Libraries were prepared through the immunoSEQ multiplex PCR assay. TCRdb obtained this table from immuneACCESS and retained in-frame rearrangements with V and J assigned. These tables miss some clones; where compared with another copy, unresolved V genes account for less than half of the shortfall, and the remainder is unexplained. This sample gives roughly 130,000 clones in total; 80% to 90% of them show up just once. The top ten clones comprise 6.9% of the sample. Focal radiation therapy combined with CTLA-4 blockade (ipilimumab) was tested in patients with chemo-refractory metastatic non-small-cell lung cancer. From cysteine to phenylalanine, the CDR3 is 12 amino acids long. The CDR3 DNA has 36 bases and is translated from base 1. CDR1 and CDR2 are drawn from the germline V gene: SGHAT, FQNNGV. Trimming costs V 1 base and J 5 bases, and their ends lie 5 bases apart. As to this clone: Its cognate antigen has yet to be identified. Base qualities are not recorded, but no much larger clone differs from it by a single base.

General conclusions and limits of the study: Early dynamic changes in blood T cell clones, together with increased serum interferon-beta after radiation, were reported as the strongest predictors of response. TCR clones derived from tumors expanded in peripheral blood after treatment with radiotherapy and ipilimumab.

This TCR was sampled from a human donor with non-small cell lung cancer that progressed on radiotherapy plus ipilimumab. Sequenced here: peripheral blood, sampled from a patient treated with radiotherapy plus ipilimumab. Recombination linked TRBV11-2 to TRBJ2-5; the D gene is not confidently resolved. DNA sequence: TGTGCCAGCAGCTTAGGAGATGAGACCCAGTACTTC. Its product reads: CASSLGDETQYF.